A single sample is the source of the 4 T cell receptor beta chains below, sequenced in a study of OX40 agonist ivuxolimab in advanced cancers. Data came from immunoSEQ multiplex PCR; TCRdb stores just in-frame clones and leaves some out. The sample lists 75,000 to 90,000 clones; approximately 85% were seen once. The sequencing here drew on CD4+ or CD8+ T cells sorted from blood, taken in a trial of the OX40 agonist ivuxolimab. These TCRs come from an adult with an advanced solid tumor such as melanoma, head and neck, liver or kidney cancer.

The chain uses TRBV19 and TRBJ1-5, with D possibly matching TRBD1 (5 bases). CDR1 and CDR2 from the germline V gene are LNHDA and SQIVND (reference sequence). The CDR3 length is 15 residues. V shed 9 bases and J shed 6 bases, with 21 bases lying between them. CDR3 protein: CASLITGAPGQPQHF. The CDR3, as DNA: TGTGCCAGCTTAATTACAGGAGCCCCAGGTCAGCCCCAGCATTTT.

CDR3 in DNA: TGTGCCAGCAGCTTAGGACTAGCGGGGGCCCGGGGGACCCAGTACTTC. Encoded protein: CASSLGLAGARGTQYF. The rearrangement uses TRBV7-2 and TRBJ2-5, with 12 positions matching TRBD2. This CDR3 has 16 residues. Germline V CDR1 and CDR2: SGHTA, FQGNSA. V lost 1 base to trimming and J lost 7 bases; unmatched junction nucleotides: 7.

V and J are TRBV6-1 and TRBJ2-7, with 7 bases fitting TRBD2. The CDR3 has 14 residues. V shed 0 bases and J 3 bases; nucleotides not matched to a gene: 2. Germline V gene sequence: CDR1 MNHNS, CDR2 SASEGT. DNA of the CDR3: TGTGCCAGCAGTGAAGCGGGGGGGGACTACGAGCAGTACTTC. This gives the protein CASSEAGGDYEQYF.

The chain has TRBV28 and TRBJ1-1; D may be TRBD1 (5 bases). Per germline, CDR1 MDHEN and CDR2 SYDVKM. V gave up 5 bases and J gave up 10 bases, with 14 bases separating them. The CDR3 loop spans 12 amino acids. This CDR3 reads CASSPSRVRAFF. The CDR3 DNA reads as TGTGCCAGCAGTCCCTCCAGGGTTCGAGCTTTCTTT.